The present entry profiles one TCR beta chain with its context. Antigen unknown. The repertoire was sequenced with immunoSEQ multiplex PCR; TCRdb's copy has only in-frame clones and lacks some. The repertoire holds 45,000 to 65,000 clones, with about four fifths as singletons. This sample is part of a study of OX40 agonist ivuxolimab in advanced cancers. Study-level background: Mean age approximately 66 years, range roughly 20 to 85; roughly 82% male.

After removal of 6 bases from V and 2 bases from J, the junction contained 10 bases not matched to a gene. The CDR3 consists of 14 residues. CDR1 is SQVTM and CDR2 is ANQGSEA in the germline V gene. Autoimmune disease history or systemic immunosuppression barred patients. Study-wide results and caveats: Researchers did not establish what antigens the expanded peripheral T cells target. Relative to CD4+, CD8+ T cells held more expanded clones on average.

The source material was CD4+ or CD8+ T cells sorted from blood, sampled in a trial of the OX40 agonist ivuxolimab. The gene calls are TRBV29-1 and TRBJ2-7; 7 nucleotides line up with TRBD2. The sequence was obtained from an adult with an advanced solid tumor such as melanoma, head and neck, liver or kidney cancer. CDR3 loop: CSVGEGLPAYEQYF. CDR3 bases: TGCAGCGTGGGGGAGGGACTCCCAGCCTACGAGCAGTACTTC.